This TCR beta chain was observed in a study of cytomegalovirus exposure and HLA in healthy donors (dated by TCRdb to about 2017). Regarding the study in general: A later analysis indicated that the 120 validation repertoires were generated on the platform also employed for the 666 repertoires of the first cohort. The study was designed to test whether signatures of past pathogen exposure could be identified by cataloging public T cell receptors. A separate validation cohort of over 95 different subjects was used in addition to the approximately 700-subject first cohort. The study combined high-throughput TCR immunosequencing, statistical association of individual TCRs with disease status, and machine learning to predict cytomegalovirus infection status.

In the case of this clone: Its antigen target is currently unknown. No much larger clonotype is one base removed from it; base qualities were not supplied.

The donors were included in the validation cohort of roughly 130 subjects, a group kept apart from the roughly 700-subject first cohort. To prepare the library, the immunoSEQ multiplex PCR assay was applied. Turning to the authors' computational methods: A statistical classification framework was built for diagnosing cytomegalovirus status from the catalog of TCR beta chain sequences. The table comes from immuneACCESS by way of TCRdb, which keeps in-frame sequences with V and J called. Part of the clones is missing from these tables; in studies checked, under half for an unresolved V gene and the rest for unknown reasons. V, J and clone size were drawn from that table, and D and trimming were deduced from the DNA. This sample holds 200,000 to 250,000 clones; 75% to 90% were observed only once. 11% to 15% of the sample is in the top ten clones. At the junction V is shortened by 5 bases and J by 5 bases; bases outside the gene matches: 4. From a lookup of the germline V gene, CDR1 and CDR2 are MNHNS and SASEGT. The CDR3 runs 13 amino acids, cysteine and phenylalanine included. Kept here is only the CDR3 DNA, which spans 39 bases and is read in frame from base 1.

Broader findings and caveats from the paper: In vitro tests confirmed that a few of the cytomegalovirus-associated TCR beta chains recognize cytomegalovirus antigens. Subsequent analysis determined that TCRs grouped into clusters in the first cohort also showed a tendency toward co-occurrence across the roughly 110 validation repertoires, and approximately 93% of cluster scores exceeded 0. The validation cohort had no HLA typing available for a later analysis, so co-occurrence within that cohort was assessed over all 120 repertoires. Most TCR sequences were observed very rarely across donors, whereas some public TCRs were present in many individuals. The study listed 150 to 200 TCR beta chains as associated with cytomegalovirus. According to the authors, the approach could potentially be generalized to other disease states and immunological phenotypes. Cytomegalovirus status was reported to be diagnosed by the classifier with high specificity and sensitivity in both the original and validation cohorts.

The sample comprised PBMCs. The V and J genes are TRBV6-1 and TRBJ2-5; TRBD1 fits 8 bases in the junction. The TCR sequence derives from a young woman in good health and CMV-seropositive. CDR3 protein: CASSTGGTETQYF. The bases are TGTGCCAGCAGTACAGGGGGGACGGAGACCCAGTACTTC.